Below, 4 T cell receptor beta chains from the same sample are listed, as sequenced in a study of blood T cell repertoires in COVID-19. Assay used: immunoSEQ multiplex PCR; TCRdb lists only in-frame clones, some missing. The table shows about 320,000 clones, with around 84% occurring only once. The sequenced material came from PBMCs or T cells enriched from blood (not recorded which). All receptors come from a woman aged 18-29 years who had recovered from COVID-19.

J is TRBJ2-7 and V is TRBV7-2, with D hard to call. Germline V lookup: CDR1 SGHTA, CDR2 FQGNSA. V was cut by 5 bases and J by 1 base, with 9 bases left in between. The CDR3 spans 13 residues. Here the CDR3 DNA reads TGTGCCAGCAGCCACAGATTTTCCTACGAGCAGTACTTC. The encoded protein is CASSHRFSYEQYF.

V is TRBV19 and J is TRBJ2-2; 9 positions match TRBD1. The length of the CDR3 is 14 residues. Germline values: CDR1 LNHDA, CDR2 SQIVND (reference sequence). The J segment lost 5 bases and the V segment lost 5 bases, leaving 3 bases of the junction unmatched. The CDR3 is CASSWDRETGELFF. CDR3 nucleotides: TGTGCCAGTAGTTGGGACAGGGAAACCGGGGAGCTGTTTTTT.

The chain combines TRBV5-1 with TRBJ1-1; 7 nucleotides agree with TRBD1. CDR1 SGHRS and CDR2 YFSETQ come from the germline V gene. This CDR3 is 14 amino acids long. The ends lost 1 base at V and 5 bases at J; junction bases unmatched: 5. CDR3 coding DNA: TGCGCCAGCAGCTTGAACCAGGGGGTAACTGAAGCTTTCTTT. It encodes CASSLNQGVTEAFF.

This chain's CDR3 is CATSRDIDGSKAFF. For the CDR3, the DNA is TGTGCCACCAGCAGAGATATTGACGGGTCTAAAGCTTTCTTT. This chain uses TRBV15 with TRBJ1-1, with D hard to call. Deletions cut 0 bases from V and 9 bases from J, with 14 bases between. Per the germline V gene, CDR1 is LNHNV and CDR2 is YYDKDF (reference sequence). The CDR3 runs 14 residues.